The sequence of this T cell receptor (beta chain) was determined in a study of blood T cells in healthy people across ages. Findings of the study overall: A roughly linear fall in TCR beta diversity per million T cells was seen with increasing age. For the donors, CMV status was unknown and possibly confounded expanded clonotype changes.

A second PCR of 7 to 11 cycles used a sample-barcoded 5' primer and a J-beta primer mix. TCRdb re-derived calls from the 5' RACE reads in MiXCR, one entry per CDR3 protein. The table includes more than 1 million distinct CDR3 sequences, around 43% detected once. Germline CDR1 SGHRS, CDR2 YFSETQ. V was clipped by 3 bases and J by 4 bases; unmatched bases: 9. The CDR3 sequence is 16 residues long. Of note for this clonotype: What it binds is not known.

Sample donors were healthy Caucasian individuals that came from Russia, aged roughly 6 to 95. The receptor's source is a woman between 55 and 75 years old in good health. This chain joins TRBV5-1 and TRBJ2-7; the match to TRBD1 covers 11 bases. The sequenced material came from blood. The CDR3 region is CASSSDRGQRGYEQYF. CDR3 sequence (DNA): TGCGCCAGCAGCTCGGACAGGGGGCAGAGAGGGTACGAGCAGTACTTC.